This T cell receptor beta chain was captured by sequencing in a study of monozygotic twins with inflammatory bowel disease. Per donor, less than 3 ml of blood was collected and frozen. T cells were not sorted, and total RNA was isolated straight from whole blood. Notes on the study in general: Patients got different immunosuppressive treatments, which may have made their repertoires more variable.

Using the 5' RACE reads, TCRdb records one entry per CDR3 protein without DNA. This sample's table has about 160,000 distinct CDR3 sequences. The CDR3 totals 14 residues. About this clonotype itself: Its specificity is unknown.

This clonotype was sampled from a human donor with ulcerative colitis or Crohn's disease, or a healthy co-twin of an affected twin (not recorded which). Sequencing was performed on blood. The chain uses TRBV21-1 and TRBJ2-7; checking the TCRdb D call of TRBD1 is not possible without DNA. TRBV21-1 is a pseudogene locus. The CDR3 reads CASPPKVKTYEQYF.